Following are 27 T cell receptor beta chains from one sample sequenced in a study of shared clonotypes between healthy human individuals. Clones were sequenced by immunoSEQ multiplex PCR, and TCRdb holds only the in-frame ones, with some missing. In the table there are approximately 2.5 million clones, 90% to 95% of which are singletons. Sequencing was done on a sample of naive CD4+ T cells sorted from blood. Subset in this sample: CD45RA+ positively selected. The receptors shown here come from a man younger than 30 in good health.

This chain uses TRBV6-1 with TRBJ1-1; TRBD1 aligns across 8 bases. The CDR3 totals 13 residues. Germline CDR1 is MNHNS and CDR2 is SASEGT. The V segment lost 6 bases and the J segment 4 bases; nucleotides outside the gene matches: 4. The CDR3 sequence: CASRATGGTEAFF. As DNA, the CDR3 is TGTGCCAGCAGGGCAACAGGGGGCACTGAAGCTTTCTTT.

This clone appeared a single time. The CDR3 sequence is CASSPGGINQPQHF. CDR3 in DNA: TGTGCCAGCAGTCCCGGGGGGATCAATCAGCCCCAGCATTTT. The chain recombines TRBV6-5 with TRBJ1-5; TRBD1 might be the D (5 bases). V was pared by 5 bases and J by 3 bases, with 11 bases between. The CDR3 spans 14 residues. From germline, CDR1 is MNHEY and CDR2 SVGAGI.

The chain employs TRBV4-1 and TRBJ2-1, with 7 nucleotides matching TRBD2. Unmatched junction bases numbered 9, after V lost 4 bases and J lost 6 bases. This CDR3 comprises 15 residues. Germline CDR1 is MGHRA and CDR2 is YSYEKL. Here the CDR3 DNA reads TGCGCCAGCAGCCTTGGGGGGGGACTACGCAATGAGCAGTTCTTC. Translation: CASSLGGGLRNEQFF.

The rearrangement joins TRBV11-2 to TRBJ2-5; 7 nucleotides align to TRBD1. The germline CDR1 and CDR2 sequences are SGHAT and FQNNGV. V trimming: 4 bases; J trimming: 5 bases; junction bases outside the gene matches: 1. The CDR3 sequence is 12 residues long. The CDR3 DNA follows: TGTGCCAGCAGCTCCAGGGGGGAGACCCAGTACTTC. It specifies CASSSRGETQYF.

The chain is built from TRBV29-1 and TRBJ2-7; maybe TRBD1 (6 bases). CDR3 size: 13 residues. Germline V gene sequence: CDR1 SQVTM, CDR2 ANQGSEA. With 3 bases removed from V and 2 bases from J, the gap between germline ends came to 11 bases. The chain's CDR3 is CSVDGTKPYEQYF. CDR3 nucleotides: TGCAGCGTTGATGGGACAAAACCCTACGAGCAGTACTTC.

The rearrangement links TRBV6-5 to TRBJ1-4; the D is unclear. CDR3 length equals 13 residues. Trimming pared 2 bases from V and 7 bases from J, leaving 8 bases between. Germline lookup yields CDR1 MNHEY and CDR2 SVGAGI. DNA for the CDR3: TGTGCCAGCAGTTACATGGATGGTGAAAAACTGTTTTTT. Translating gives CASSYMDGEKLFF.

This clone was detected once. The chain is built from TRBV19 and TRBJ1-4, with 8 nucleotides matching TRBD1. V was pared by 7 bases and J by 3 bases, with 4 bases of the junction left unmatched. The V gene's germline CDR1 is LNHDA and CDR2 SQIVND (reference sequence). This CDR3 contains 14 residues. Here the CDR3 reads CASTEQGANEKLFF. The CDR3 nucleotides are TGTGCCAGTACCGAACAGGGGGCTAATGAAAAACTGTTTTTT.

The chain joins TRBV7-2 to TRBJ2-7; 7 bases fit TRBD2. From germline, CDR1 is SGHTA and CDR2 FQGNSA. This CDR3 is 13 amino acids long. Trimming cost V 10 bases and J 3 bases; bases outside gene matches: 9. CDR3: CATRRSSGYEQYF. The CDR3 DNA reads as TGTGCCACCCGTCGGTCTAGCGGCTACGAGCAGTACTTC.

This chain links TRBV18 with TRBJ1-1, with D perhaps TRBD1 (6 bases). In germline, CDR1 is KGHSH, CDR2 LQKENI. The CDR3 has 12 amino acids. V lost 7 bases to trimming and J lost 3 bases, with 9 bases between them. The CDR3 loop reads CASFSGDTEAFF. CDR3 bases: TGTGCCAGCTTCTCAGGGGACACTGAAGCTTTCTTT.

The chain recombines TRBV6-1 with TRBJ2-4; D is uncertain. Germline V CDR1 and CDR2: MNHNS, SASEGT. There are 13 residues in the CDR3. V gave up 2 bases and J gave up 7 bases, with 9 bases separating them. The CDR3 DNA follows: TGTGCCAGCAGTGAATTGGTAGTGAACATTCAGTACTTC. Amino acids: CASSELVVNIQYF.

This chain connects TRBV7-9 to TRBJ1-4, with D perhaps TRBD1 (5 bases). V dropped 4 bases and J dropped 2 bases, with 8 bases sitting between them. This CDR3 is 14 amino acids long. The V gene's germline CDR1 is SEHNR and CDR2 FQNEAQ (reference sequence). The CDR3 DNA sequence: TGTGCCAGCAGCTCCAGGGTGACTAATGAAAAACTGTTTTTT. As protein: CASSSRVTNEKLFF.

The genes are TRBV5-1 and TRBJ2-5; 10 bases agree with TRBD2. The V segment lost 0 bases and the J segment 5 bases; nucleotides outside the gene matches: 10. The V gene's germline CDR1 is SGHRS and CDR2 YFSETQ. CDR3 length equals 17 residues. The CDR3: CASSLDLLAGWVETQYF. CDR3 nucleotides: TGCGCCAGCAGCTTGGATCTACTAGCGGGATGGGTGGAGACCCAGTACTTC.

The V call is TRBV19, the J call TRBJ1-4; 10 nucleotides agree with TRBD1. In germline, CDR1 is LNHDA, CDR2 SQIVND (reference sequence). The CDR3 consists of 15 residues. Trimming removed 5 bases from V and 7 bases from J; junction bases left unmatched: 7. CDR3 sequence: CASSAGQGVAEKLFF. The CDR3 bases are TGTGCCAGTAGTGCAGGACAGGGGGTAGCTGAAAAACTGTTTTTT.

This clone was seen a handful of times. The rearrangement uses TRBV20-1 and TRBJ1-5; D unclear. The germline CDR1 and CDR2 sequences are DFQATT and SNEGSKA (reference sequence). The CDR3 runs 11 residues. V lost 3 bases and J lost 11, with 11 bases in between. The CDR3 coding sequence is TGCAGTGCTAGGAGCGGCCCAGCCCAGCATTTT. This gives the protein CSARSGPAQHF.

V is TRBV7-8 and J is TRBJ1-6, with 8 bases that match TRBD1. This CDR3 spans 16 amino acids. Per the germline V gene, CDR1 is SGHVS and CDR2 is FQNEAQ. With V trimmed by 2 bases and J by 8 bases, 8 bases remained unmatched. CDR3 sequence: CASSLTNRGIDSPLHF. In DNA, the CDR3 is TGTGCCAGCAGCTTAACCAACAGGGGGATAGATTCACCCCTCCACTTT.

CDR3 bases: TGTGCCAGTAGTATGTATGGGACAGGGAACACTGAAGCTTTCTTT. Amino acids: CASSMYGTGNTEAFF. The V gene is TRBV19, the J gene TRBJ1-1, with TRBD1 matching 8 bases. V trimming: 3 bases; J trimming: 1 base; junction bases outside the gene matches: 4. The CDR3 loop spans 15 amino acids. Germline lookup yields CDR1 LNHDA and CDR2 SQIVND (reference sequence).

This clone was seen just once. The chain links TRBV10-3 to TRBJ1-3, with D unclear. CDR1 and CDR2 from the germline V gene are ENHRY and SYGVKD. CDR3 length equals 15 residues. Between the trimmed V and J ends, which lost 4 bases and 0 bases, there was a span of 10 bases. This CDR3 reads CAISVAEISGNTIYF. In DNA, the CDR3 is TGTGCCATCAGTGTGGCGGAAATCTCTGGAAACACCATATATTTT.

This sequence joins TRBV28 and TRBJ1-5; 9 positions agree with TRBD1. The CDR3 is 15 residues long. V lost 6 bases and J lost 6; bases outside the gene matches: 9. Germline V gene data show CDR1 as MDHEN and CDR2 as SYDVKM. CDR3 nucleotide sequence: TGTGCCAGCAGGACACCGGGACAGGGTCCTCAGCCCCAGCATTTT. Protein: CASRTPGQGPQPQHF.

The CDR3 loop reads CASSLDLGLRAFF. The CDR3 region has the DNA TGTGCCAGCAGCTTAGACCTGGGGTTGCGGGCTTTCTTT. The chain joins TRBV7-3 to TRBJ1-1; D gene unclear. This CDR3 contains 13 residues. Germline CDR1 and CDR2: SGHTA and FQGTGA. Trimming shortened V by 2 bases and J by 11 bases, and 15 bases separated the two germline ends.

The chain uses TRBV6-1 and TRBJ1-1; possible D gene TRBD1, 6 bases. The CDR3 totals 14 residues. The V end lost 6 bases, the J end lost 0 bases, and 11 bases lay between the germline ends. Germline-derived CDR1 and CDR2 are MNHNS and SASEGT. The CDR3 loop is CASRLQGMNTEAFF. In DNA form, the CDR3 reads TGTGCCAGCAGGTTACAGGGAATGAACACTGAAGCTTTCTTT.

The chain employs TRBV6-5 and TRBJ1-5, with D hard to call. The ends were cut back, 6 bases at V and 9 bases at J, with 15 bases in the middle. This CDR3 is built from 13 residues. Germline V lookup: CDR1 MNHEY, CDR2 SVGAGI. CDR3: CASSLEGFWPQHF. In nucleotides, the CDR3 is TGTGCCAGCAGCCTCGAGGGTTTTTGGCCCCAGCATTTT.

For the CDR3, the DNA is TGTGCCAGCAGCACGTTACGGGGTTCCCACTCCTACGAGCAGTACTTC. Its protein product is CASSTLRGSHSYEQYF. The V call is TRBV21-1, the J call TRBJ2-7; no check of the table's D call, TRBD2, against the DNA was made. TRBV21-1 represents a pseudogene. The CDR3 length is 16 residues.

This chain links TRBV27 with TRBJ2-2; unclear D gene. The germline gives CDR1 MNHEY, CDR2 SMNVEV (reference sequence). This CDR3 is built from 14 residues. Deletions cut 5 bases from V and 5 bases from J, with 12 bases between. DNA for the CDR3: TGTGCCAGCAGTACCAACGGCGGTACCGGGGAGCTGTTTTTT. Translated, it gives CASSTNGGTGELFF.

This clone came up once. The chain carries TRBV6-5 and TRBJ2-7; 7 nucleotides line up with TRBD1. Trimming cost V 5 bases and J 1 base; bases outside gene matches: 5. The CDR3 covers 14 residues. Germline V gene lookup returns CDR1 MNHEY and CDR2 SVGAGI. CDR3 in amino acids: CASSQGTASYEQYF. In DNA form, the CDR3 reads TGTGCCAGCAGTCAAGGGACAGCGTCCTACGAGCAGTACTTC.

The V and J genes are TRBV6-1 and TRBJ2-7; D possibly corresponds to TRBD1 (6 bases). Trimming cost V 7 bases and J 5 bases, with 18 bases left between them. Looked up from germline, CDR1 is MNHNS and CDR2 is SASEGT. The CDR3 covers 14 residues. The CDR3 region is CASIPRDTVHEQYF. CDR3 sequence (DNA): TGTGCCAGCATCCCCCGGGACACCGTCCACGAGCAGTACTTC.

The chain uses TRBV2 and TRBJ2-1, with 13 bases aligning to TRBD2. Germline values: CDR1 SNHLY, CDR2 FYNNEI. The ends lost 4 bases at V and 4 bases at J; junction bases unmatched: 7. The CDR3 sequence is 17 residues long. The CDR3 coding sequence is TGTGCCAGCAGTGCCGGACTAGCGGGAGCCAGTTACAATGAGCAGTTCTTC. Its translation: CASSAGLAGASYNEQFF.

The chain joins TRBV30 to TRBJ2-7; D could derive from TRBD1 or TRBD2 (5 bases each). The CDR3 consists of 14 residues. V lost 6 bases and J 7 bases, leaving 22 bases between the germline ends. The germline V gene has CDR1 GTSNPN and CDR2 SVGIG (reference sequence). The CDR3 here is CACTGRDLIEEQYF. For the CDR3, the DNA is TGTGCCTGCACCGGCCGGGACCTGATCGAGGAGCAGTACTTC.